These 6 T cell receptor beta chains were sequenced from one sample in a study of primary melanoma T cells and metastatic recurrence (TCRdb year 2020). Library creation used the immunoSEQ multiplex PCR assay. TCRdb provides this immuneACCESS table in a form limited to in-frame rearrangements. Some clones are lacking; in checked studies, under half of them reflect an unresolved V gene, and why the rest are absent is not known. For this sample there are more than 90 clones; around 74% appear just once. Of the sample, 16% falls within the top ten clones. Sequencing used melanoma tumor tissue. These receptors originate from a human donor with melanoma.

The gene calls are TRBV30 and TRBJ2-7; 10 bases fit TRBD2. The CDR3 runs 14 residues. Trimming cost V 6 bases and J 1 base; bases outside gene matches: 6. Germline V gene lookup returns CDR1 GTSNPN and CDR2 SVGIG (reference sequence). CDR3 region: CACQLAGRSYEQYF. Here the CDR3 DNA reads TGTGCCTGCCAACTAGCGGGGAGATCCTACGAGCAGTACTTC.

The chain uses TRBV6-8 and TRBJ2-1, with 10 positions matching TRBD2. The CDR3 is made up of 18 amino acids. Unmatched junction bases numbered 5, after V lost 0 bases and J lost 0 bases. The germline V gene has CDR1 MNHGY and CDR2 SAAAGT. The CDR3 bases are TGTGCCAGCAGTTACTCGACTAGCGGGCAAAGCTCCTACAATGAGCAGTTCTTC. This sequence encodes CASSYSTSGQSSYNEQFF.

J is TRBJ1-1 and V is TRBV19, with D possibly matching TRBD1 (6 bases). The V gene lost 3 bases and the J gene lost 8 bases, with 13 bases spanning the gap. Per germline, CDR1 LNHDA and CDR2 SQIVND (reference sequence). The CDR3 extends over 13 amino acids. Here the CDR3 reads CASSMVQGYEAFF. CDR3 in DNA: TGTGCCAGTAGTATGGTACAGGGCTACGAAGCTTTCTTT. The complete variable domain, with remaining parts taken from reference TRBV19 and TRBJ1-1, reads DGGITQSPKYLFRKEGQNVTLSCEQNLNHDAMYWYRQDPGQGLRLIYYSQIVNDFQKGDIAEGYSVSREKKESFPLTVTSAQKNPTAFYLCASSMVQGYEAFFGQGTRLTVV.

The chain carries TRBV19 and TRBJ2-1; TRBD2 matches at 14 bases. The CDR3 runs to 16 residues. V dropped 4 bases and J dropped 10; count of bases not matched to a gene: 9. Germline lookup yields CDR1 LNHDA and CDR2 SQIVND (reference sequence). The CDR3 is CASSRGTSGRRQEQFF. The CDR3 region has the DNA TGTGCCAGTAGTAGGGGGACTAGCGGGAGACGACAGGAGCAGTTCTTC.

The rearrangement joins TRBV30 to TRBJ2-4; 9 nucleotides align to TRBD2. The length of the CDR3 is 15 residues. The germline V gene has CDR1 GTSNPN and CDR2 SVGIG (reference sequence). Trimming at V came to 1 base and at J to 0 bases, leaving 1 base not matched to a gene. The chain's CDR3 is CAWSAGLAAKNIQYF. CDR3 coding DNA: TGTGCCTGGAGTGCGGGACTAGCAGCCAAAAACATTCAGTACTTC.

This clone was recorded a few times. The rearrangement links TRBV19 to TRBJ2-4; no reliable D call. The ends were cut back, 4 bases at V and 0 bases at J, with 7 bases in the middle. Germline V CDR1 and CDR2: LNHDA, SQIVND (reference sequence). This CDR3 has 14 residues. The CDR3 loop is CASSTQVAKNIQYF. DNA of the CDR3: TGTGCCAGTAGTACCCAAGTAGCCAAAAACATTCAGTACTTC.